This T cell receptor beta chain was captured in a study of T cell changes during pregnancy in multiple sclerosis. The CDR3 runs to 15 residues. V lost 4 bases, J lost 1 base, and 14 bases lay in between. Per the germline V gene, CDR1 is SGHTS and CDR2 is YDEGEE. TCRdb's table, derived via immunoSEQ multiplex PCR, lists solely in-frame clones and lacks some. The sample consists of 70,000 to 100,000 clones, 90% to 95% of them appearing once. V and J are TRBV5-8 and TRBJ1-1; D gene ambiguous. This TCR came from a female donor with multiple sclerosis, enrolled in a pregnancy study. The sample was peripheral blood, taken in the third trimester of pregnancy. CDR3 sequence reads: CASSVGGISNTEAFF. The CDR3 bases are TGTGCCAGCAGCGTAGGCGGGATTTCGAACACTGAAGCTTTCTTT.